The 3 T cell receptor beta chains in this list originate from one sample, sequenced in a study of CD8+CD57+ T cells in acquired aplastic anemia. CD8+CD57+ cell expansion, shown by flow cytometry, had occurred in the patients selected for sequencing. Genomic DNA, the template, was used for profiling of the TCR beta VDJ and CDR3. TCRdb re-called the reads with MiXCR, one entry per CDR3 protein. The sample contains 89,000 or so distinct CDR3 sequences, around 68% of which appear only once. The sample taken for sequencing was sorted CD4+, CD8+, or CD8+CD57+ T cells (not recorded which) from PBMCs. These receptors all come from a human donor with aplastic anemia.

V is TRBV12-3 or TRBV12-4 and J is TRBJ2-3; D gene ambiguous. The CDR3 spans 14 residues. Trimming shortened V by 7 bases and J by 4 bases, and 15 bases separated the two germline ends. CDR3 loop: CASMTGAEADTQYF. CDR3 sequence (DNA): TGTGCCAGCATGACGGGCGCCGAGGCAGATACGCAGTATTTT.

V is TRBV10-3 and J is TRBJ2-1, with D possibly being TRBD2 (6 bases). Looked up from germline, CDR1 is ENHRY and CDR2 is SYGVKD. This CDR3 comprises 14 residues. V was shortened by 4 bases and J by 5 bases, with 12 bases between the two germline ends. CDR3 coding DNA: TGTGCCATCAGTGTCTTAGCGGCCAACAATGAGCAGTTCTTC. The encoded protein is CAISVLAANNEQFF.

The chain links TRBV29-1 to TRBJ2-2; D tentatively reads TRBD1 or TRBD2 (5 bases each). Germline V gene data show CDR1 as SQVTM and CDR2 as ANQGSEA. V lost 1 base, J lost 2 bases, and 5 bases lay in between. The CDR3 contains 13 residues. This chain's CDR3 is CSVEGDNTGELFF. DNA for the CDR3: TGCAGCGTTGAAGGGGACAACACCGGGGAGCTGTTTTTT.